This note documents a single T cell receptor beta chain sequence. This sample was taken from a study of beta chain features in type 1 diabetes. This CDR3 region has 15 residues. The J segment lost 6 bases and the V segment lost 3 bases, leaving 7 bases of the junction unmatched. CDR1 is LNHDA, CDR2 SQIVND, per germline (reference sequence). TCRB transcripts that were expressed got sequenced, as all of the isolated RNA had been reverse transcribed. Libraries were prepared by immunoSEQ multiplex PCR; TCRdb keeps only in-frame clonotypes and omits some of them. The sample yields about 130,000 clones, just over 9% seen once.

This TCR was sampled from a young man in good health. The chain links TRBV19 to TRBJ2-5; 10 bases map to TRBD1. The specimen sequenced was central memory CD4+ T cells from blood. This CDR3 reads CASSIISTGGKTQYF. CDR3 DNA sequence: TGTGCCAGTAGTATCATCTCGACAGGGGGCAAGACCCAGTACTTC.